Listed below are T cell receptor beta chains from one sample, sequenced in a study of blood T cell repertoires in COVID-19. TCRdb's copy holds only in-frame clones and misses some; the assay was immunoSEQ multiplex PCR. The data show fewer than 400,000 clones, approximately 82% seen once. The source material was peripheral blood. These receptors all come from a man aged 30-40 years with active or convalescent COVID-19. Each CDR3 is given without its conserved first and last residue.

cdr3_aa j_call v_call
SGSSGDEQY TRBJ2-7 TRBV29-1
AISEATLVGTDTQY TRBJ2-3 TRBV10-3
ASSQDRTGEQY TRBJ2-7 TRBV11-3
ATSEHRGPNEKLF TRBJ1-4 TRBV24-1
ASSAYIGGTGTGGYEQY TRBJ2-7 TRBV7-9
ASSVDRAQPQH TRBJ1-5 TRBV27
SVEDLAGGYEQF TRBJ2-1 TRBV29-1
ASSQAGDSNQPQH TRBJ1-5 TRBV16
ASGSGEYEQY TRBJ2-7 TRBV10-1
ASSRTGQGRETQY TRBJ2-5 TRBV7-8
ASRPLGTSTDTQY TRBJ2-3 TRBV6-5
ASSLGQGGEKLF TRBJ1-4 TRBV7-9
ASLGGLETQY TRBJ2-5 TRBV7-2
ASSLSSYEQY TRBJ2-7 TRBV11-3
ASRVGLAGTGEQF TRBJ2-1 TRBV27
ASSQDSRGNEQF TRBJ2-1 TRBV4-3
ASSRSGMNTEAF TRBJ1-1 TRBV5-8
ASSYSGAPLYGYT TRBJ1-2 TRBV6-5
ASSLGPGQETQY TRBJ2-5 TRBV5-1
AWSRTGVNYGYT TRBJ1-2 TRBV30
SASRTGWIGELF TRBJ2-2 TRBV20-1
ASSSSRGNYGYT TRBJ1-2 TRBV9
SVESSGRWETQY TRBJ2-5 TRBV29-1
AWSADRIGYT TRBJ1-2 TRBV30
ASSQDPAGVGETQY TRBJ2-5 TRBV3-1/TRBV3-2
ATSQTESYYNEQF TRBJ2-1 TRBV24-1
ATISIDSYQPQH TRBJ1-5 TRBV24-1
ASSLSGASSYEQY TRBJ2-7 TRBV6-5
ATSGTGGRQETQY TRBJ2-5 TRBV24-1
ASSQLASDSYNEQF TRBJ2-1 TRBV3-1/TRBV3-2
SVGGQRSYEQY TRBJ2-7 TRBV29-1
AISEGSDYGYT TRBJ1-2 TRBV10-3
ASSSAAGAGGYT TRBJ1-2 TRBV11-2
AREAYEQY TRBJ2-7 TRBV4-3
ASRLANTDTQY TRBJ2-3 TRBV19
ASSQGDSYNSPLH TRBJ1-6 TRBV14
ASSLADTNYGYT TRBJ1-2 TRBV5-1
ASREGGRGTGELF TRBJ2-2 TRBV6-1
ASSQISAGVHGYT TRBJ1-2 TRBV3-1/TRBV3-2
AISESTSGRAYNEQF TRBJ2-1 TRBV10-3
ASSVSAGPAETQY TRBJ2-5 TRBV9
ASRGGSVVNEQF TRBJ2-1 TRBV6-5
ASSSPGQGTRNYGYT TRBJ1-2 TRBV28
ASLQGLGTIY TRBJ1-3 TRBV28
ASSQAGTAYNSPLH TRBJ1-6 TRBV4-1
ASSQGGRGLNEKLF TRBJ1-4 TRBV4-1
ASTPRTGGAEAF TRBJ1-1 TRBV5-1
ASSFGTAGGSTF TRBJ1-1 TRBV7-8
ASSEREKLF TRBJ1-4 TRBV6-1
ASSQDGGTSGRPNNEQF TRBJ2-1 TRBV4-3
ASSFSVAIDTQY TRBJ2-3 TRBV7-2
ASSPTAGVIYEQY TRBJ2-7 TRBV7-2
ASSSGTGDYGYT TRBJ1-2 TRBV18
ASSLNARDRNNEQF TRBJ2-1 TRBV3-1/TRBV3-2